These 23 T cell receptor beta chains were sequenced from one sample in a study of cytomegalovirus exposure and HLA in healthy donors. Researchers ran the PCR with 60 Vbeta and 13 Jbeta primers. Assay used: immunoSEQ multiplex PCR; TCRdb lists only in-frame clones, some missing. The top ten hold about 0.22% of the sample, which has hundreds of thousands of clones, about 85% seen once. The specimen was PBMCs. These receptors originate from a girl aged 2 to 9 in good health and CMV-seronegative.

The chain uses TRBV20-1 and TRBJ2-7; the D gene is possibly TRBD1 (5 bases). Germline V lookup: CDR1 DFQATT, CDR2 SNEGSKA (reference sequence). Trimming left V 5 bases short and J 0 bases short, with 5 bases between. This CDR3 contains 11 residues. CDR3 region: CSADSSYEQYF. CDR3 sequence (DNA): TGCAGTGCTGACAGCTCCTACGAGCAGTACTTC.

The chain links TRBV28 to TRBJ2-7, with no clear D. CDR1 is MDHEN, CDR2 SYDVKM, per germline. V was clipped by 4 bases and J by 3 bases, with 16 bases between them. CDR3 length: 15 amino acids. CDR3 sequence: CASSSVPHSNYEQYF. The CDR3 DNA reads TGTGCCAGCAGTTCTGTCCCCCACTCAAACTACGAGCAGTACTTC. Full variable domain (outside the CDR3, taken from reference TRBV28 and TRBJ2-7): DVKVTQSSRYLVKRTGEKVFLECVQDMDHENMFWYRQDPGLGLRLIYFSYDVKMKEKGDIPEGYSVSREKKERFSLILESASTNQTSMYLCASSSVPHSNYEQYFGPGTRLTVT.

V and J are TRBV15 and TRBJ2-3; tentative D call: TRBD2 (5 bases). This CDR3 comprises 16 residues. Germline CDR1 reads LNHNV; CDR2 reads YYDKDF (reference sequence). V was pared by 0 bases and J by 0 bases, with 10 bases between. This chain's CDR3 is CATSRDIGGSTDTQYF. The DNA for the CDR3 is TGTGCCACCAGCAGAGATATCGGCGGGAGCACAGATACGCAGTATTTT.

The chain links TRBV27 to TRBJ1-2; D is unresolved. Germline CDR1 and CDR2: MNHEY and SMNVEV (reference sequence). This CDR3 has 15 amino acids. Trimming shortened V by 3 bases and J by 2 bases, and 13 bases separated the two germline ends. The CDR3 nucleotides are TGTGCCAGCAGTTTCCTCCCGACTGAGAACTATGGCTACACCTTC. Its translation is CASSFLPTENYGYTF.

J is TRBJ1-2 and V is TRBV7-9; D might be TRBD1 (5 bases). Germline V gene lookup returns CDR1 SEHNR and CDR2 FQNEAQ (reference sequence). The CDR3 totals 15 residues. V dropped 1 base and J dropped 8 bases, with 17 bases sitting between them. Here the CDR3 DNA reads TGTGCCAGCAGCTTAGAAATAACAGGCACCCACGGCTACACCTTC. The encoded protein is CASSLEITGTHGYTF. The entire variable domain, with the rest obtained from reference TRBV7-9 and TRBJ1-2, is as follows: DTGVSQNPRHKITKRGQNVTFRCDPISEHNRLYWYRQTLGQGPEFLTYFQNEAQLEKSRLLSDRFSAERPKGSFSTLEIQRTEQGDSAMYLCASSLEITGTHGYTFGSGTRLTVV.

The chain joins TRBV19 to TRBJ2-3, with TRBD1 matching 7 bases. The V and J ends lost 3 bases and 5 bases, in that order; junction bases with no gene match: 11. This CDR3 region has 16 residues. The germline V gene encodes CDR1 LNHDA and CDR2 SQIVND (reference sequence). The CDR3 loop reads CASSIYRGRSQDTQYF. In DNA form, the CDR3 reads TGTGCCAGTAGTATCTACAGGGGCCGGTCACAAGATACGCAGTATTTT.

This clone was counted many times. The DNA for the CDR3 is TGTGCCAGCTCACCACAGACAGGGACAAATGAAAAACTGTTTTTT. This codes for CASSPQTGTNEKLFF. This sequence joins TRBV18 and TRBJ1-4, with 7 bases aligning to TRBD1. Trimming at V came to 1 base and at J to 5 bases, leaving 4 bases not matched to a gene. Germline V lookup: CDR1 KGHSH, CDR2 LQKENI. This CDR3 spans 15 amino acids.

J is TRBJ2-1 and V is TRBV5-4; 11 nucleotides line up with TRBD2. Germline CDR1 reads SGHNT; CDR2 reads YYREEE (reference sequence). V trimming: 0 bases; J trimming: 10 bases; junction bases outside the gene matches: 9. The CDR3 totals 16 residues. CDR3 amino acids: CASSLAIAGGPEEQFF. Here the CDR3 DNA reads TGTGCCAGCAGCTTGGCTATAGCGGGGGGGCCGGAGGAGCAGTTCTTC.

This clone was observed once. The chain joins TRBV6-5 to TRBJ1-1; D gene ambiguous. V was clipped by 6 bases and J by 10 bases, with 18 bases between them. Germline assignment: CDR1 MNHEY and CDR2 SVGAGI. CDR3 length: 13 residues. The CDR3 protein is CASSRIPEAGAFF. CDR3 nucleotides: TGTGCCAGCAGCCGCATCCCCGAGGCGGGAGCTTTCTTT.

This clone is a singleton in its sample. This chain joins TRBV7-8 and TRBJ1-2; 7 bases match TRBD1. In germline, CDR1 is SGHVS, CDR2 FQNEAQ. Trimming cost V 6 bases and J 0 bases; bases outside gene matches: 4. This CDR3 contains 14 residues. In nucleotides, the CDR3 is TGTGCCAGCAGTCCTGACAGGGCTAACTATGGCTACACCTTC. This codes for CASSPDRANYGYTF. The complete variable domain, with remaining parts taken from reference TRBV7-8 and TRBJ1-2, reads GAGVSQSPRYKVAKRGQDVALRCDPISGHVSLFWYQQALGQGPEFLTYFQNEAQLDKSGLPSDRFFAERPEGSVSTLKIQRTQQEDSAVYLCASSPDRANYGYTFGSGTRLTVV.

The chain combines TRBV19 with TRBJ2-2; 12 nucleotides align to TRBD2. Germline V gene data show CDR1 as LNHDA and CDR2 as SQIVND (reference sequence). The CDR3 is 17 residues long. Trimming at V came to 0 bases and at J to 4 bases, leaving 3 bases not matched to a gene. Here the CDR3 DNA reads TGTGCCAGTAGTATAGAAGTACTAGCGGGGGGCACCGGGGAGCTGTTTTTT. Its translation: CASSIEVLAGGTGELFF.

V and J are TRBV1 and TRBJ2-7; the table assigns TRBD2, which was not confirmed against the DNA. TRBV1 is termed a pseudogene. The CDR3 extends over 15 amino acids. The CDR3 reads CTSSHTSGGTYEQYF. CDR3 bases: TGCACCAGCAGCCATACTAGCGGGGGCACCTACGAGCAGTACTTC.

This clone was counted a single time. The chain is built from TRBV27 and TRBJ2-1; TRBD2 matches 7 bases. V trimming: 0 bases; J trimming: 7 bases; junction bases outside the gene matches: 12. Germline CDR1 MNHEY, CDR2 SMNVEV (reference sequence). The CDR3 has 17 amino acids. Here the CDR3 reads CASSLSMVRDYLNEQFF. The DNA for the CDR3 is TGTGCCAGCAGTTTATCGATGGTCCGGGACTACCTGAATGAGCAGTTCTTC.

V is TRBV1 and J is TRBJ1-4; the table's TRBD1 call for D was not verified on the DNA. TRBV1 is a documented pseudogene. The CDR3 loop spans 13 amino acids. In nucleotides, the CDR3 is TGCACCAGCAGCCAAGAGACAGGAATTGGAACTGTTTTT. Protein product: CTSSQETGIGTVF.

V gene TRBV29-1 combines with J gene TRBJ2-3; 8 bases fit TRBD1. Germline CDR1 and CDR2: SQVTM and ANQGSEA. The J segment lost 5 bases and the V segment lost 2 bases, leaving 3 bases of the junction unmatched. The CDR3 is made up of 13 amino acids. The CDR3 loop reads CSVEQGARDTQYF. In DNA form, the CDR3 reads TGCAGCGTTGAACAGGGGGCTAGAGATACGCAGTATTTT.

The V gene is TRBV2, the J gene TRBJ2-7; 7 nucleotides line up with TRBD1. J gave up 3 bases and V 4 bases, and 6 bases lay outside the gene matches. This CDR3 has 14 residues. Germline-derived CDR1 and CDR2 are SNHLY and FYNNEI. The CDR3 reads CASSGGTVNYEQYF. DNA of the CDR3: TGTGCCAGCAGTGGAGGGACAGTAAACTACGAGCAGTACTTC. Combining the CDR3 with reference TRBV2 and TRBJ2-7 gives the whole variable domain EPEVTQTPSHQVTQMGQEVILRCVPISNHLYFYWYRQILGQKVEFLVSFYNNEISEKSEIFDDQFSVERPDGSNFTLKIRSTKLEDSAMYFCASSGGTVNYEQYFGPGTRLTVT.

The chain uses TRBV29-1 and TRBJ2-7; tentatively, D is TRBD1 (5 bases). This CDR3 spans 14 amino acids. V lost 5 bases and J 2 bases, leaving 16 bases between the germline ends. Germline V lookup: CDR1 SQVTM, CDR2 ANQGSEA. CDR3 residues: CSVTPGKVAYEQYF. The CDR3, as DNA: TGCAGCGTTACTCCAGGGAAGGTAGCCTACGAGCAGTACTTC.

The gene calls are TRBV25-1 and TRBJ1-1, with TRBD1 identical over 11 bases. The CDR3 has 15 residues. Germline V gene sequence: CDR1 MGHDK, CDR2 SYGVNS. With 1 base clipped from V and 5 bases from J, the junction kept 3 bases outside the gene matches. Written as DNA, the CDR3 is TGTGCCAGCAGTGAATCCGGGACAGGGGGGACTGAAGCTTTCTTT. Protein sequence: CASSESGTGGTEAFF.

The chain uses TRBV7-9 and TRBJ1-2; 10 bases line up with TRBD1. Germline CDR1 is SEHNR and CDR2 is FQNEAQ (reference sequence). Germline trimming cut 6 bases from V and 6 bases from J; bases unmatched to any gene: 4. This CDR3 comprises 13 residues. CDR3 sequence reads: CASRPGTGDGYTF. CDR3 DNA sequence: TGTGCCAGCAGGCCCGGGACAGGGGATGGCTACACCTTC.

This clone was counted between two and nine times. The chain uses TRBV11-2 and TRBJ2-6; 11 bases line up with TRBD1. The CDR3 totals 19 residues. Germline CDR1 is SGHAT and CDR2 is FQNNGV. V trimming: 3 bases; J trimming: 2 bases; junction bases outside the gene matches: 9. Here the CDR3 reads CASSLWDRGRKAGANVLTF. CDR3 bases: TGTGCCAGCAGCTTGTGGGACAGGGGGAGAAAAGCTGGGGCCAACGTCCTGACTTTC.

CDR3 sequence: CASSLAGGWRTEAFF. Here the CDR3 DNA reads TGTGCCAGCAGCTTAGCAGGGGGCTGGAGGACTGAAGCTTTCTTT. The J gene is TRBJ1-1, the V gene TRBV5-6; 8 bases line up with TRBD1. V gave up 2 bases and J gave up 5 bases; unmatched junction bases: 8. There are 15 residues in the CDR3. The germline CDR1 and CDR2 sequences are SGHDT and YYEEEE.

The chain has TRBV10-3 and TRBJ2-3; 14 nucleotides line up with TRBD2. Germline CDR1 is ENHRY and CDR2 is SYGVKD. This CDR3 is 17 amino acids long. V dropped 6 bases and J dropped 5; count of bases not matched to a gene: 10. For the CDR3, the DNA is TGTGCCATCAGAGGATCCCCGGGACTAGCGGGGGAAGATACGCAGTATTTT. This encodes CAIRGSPGLAGEDTQYF.

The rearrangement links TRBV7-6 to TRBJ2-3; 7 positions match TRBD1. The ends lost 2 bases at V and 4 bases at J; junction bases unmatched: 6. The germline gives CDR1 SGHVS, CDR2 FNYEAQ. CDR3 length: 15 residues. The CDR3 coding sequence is TGTGCCAGCAGCTTACTGGCAGGGGGTTCAGATACGCAGTATTTT. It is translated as CASSLLAGGSDTQYF.